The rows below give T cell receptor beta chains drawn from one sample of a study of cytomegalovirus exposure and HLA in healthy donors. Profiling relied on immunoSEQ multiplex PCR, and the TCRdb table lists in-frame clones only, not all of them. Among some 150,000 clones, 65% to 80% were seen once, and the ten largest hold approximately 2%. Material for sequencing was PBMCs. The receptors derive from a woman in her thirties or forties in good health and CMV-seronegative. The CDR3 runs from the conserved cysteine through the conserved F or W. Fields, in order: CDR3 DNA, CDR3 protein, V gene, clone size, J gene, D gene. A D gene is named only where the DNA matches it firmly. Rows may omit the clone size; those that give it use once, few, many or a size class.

DNA: TGCAGCGTTGAAGATGGTCTAGCCTTTACTAATGAGCAGTTCTTC
CDR3: CSVEDGLAFTNEQFF
V: TRBV29-1
size: -
J: TRBJ2-1
D: -

DNA: TGTGCCAGCAGTCGGCGACAGGGGACTGAAGCTTTCTTT
CDR3: CASSRRQGTEAFF
V: TRBV6-5
size: -
J: TRBJ1-1
D: TRBD1

DNA: TGTGCTAGTGGTTTGGGACTAGCGGGACGTTCCTACGAGCAGTACTTC
CDR3: CASGLGLAGRSYEQYF
V: TRBV12-5
size: -
J: TRBJ2-7
D: TRBD2

DNA: TGTGCCAGCAGTGTCCAGGGGGCGGGCACTGAAGCTTTCTTT
CDR3: CASSVQGAGTEAFF
V: TRBV27
size: -
J: TRBJ1-1
D: TRBD1

DNA: TGTGCCAGCAGCTGGGGACTAGCGGACCCAGATACGCAGTATTTT
CDR3: CASSWGLADPDTQYF
V: TRBV7-9
size: -
J: TRBJ2-3
D: TRBD2

DNA: TGTGCCAGCAGCCCCCTAACCGGGGAGACCCAGTACTTC
CDR3: CASSPLTGETQYF
V: TRBV6-6
size: once
J: TRBJ2-5
D: -

DNA: TGTGCCAGTAGTAGAGCCCCGACTCAATATCCCCCAGATACGCAGTATTTT
CDR3: CASSRAPTQYPPDTQYF
V: TRBV19
size: -
J: TRBJ2-3
D: -

DNA: TGTGCCAGCAGCCTAGACCCGTCCCTCCCTTTCTATGGCTACACCTTC
CDR3: CASSLDPSLPFYGYTF
V: TRBV14
size: few
J: TRBJ1-2
D: -

DNA: TGCGCCAGCACCCCCGGGGGCGGGAGGACTAAAAATGAGCAGTTCTTC
CDR3: CASTPGGGRTKNEQFF
V: TRBV4-1
size: -
J: TRBJ2-1
D: TRBD2

DNA: TGTGCCAGCAGCAGGGGGGGTGGGGGGAATCAGCCCCAGCATTTT
CDR3: CASSRGGGGNQPQHF
V: TRBV5-6
size: -
J: TRBJ1-5
D: -

DNA: TGTGCCAGCAGCCCAAGGACTAGCGGGAGGGTCAGGCTTTACGAGACCCAGTACTTC
CDR3: CASSPRTSGRVRLYETQYF
V: TRBV14
size: -
J: TRBJ2-5
D: TRBD2

DNA: TGTGCCAGCAGTTCCTCGACAGGCTTCCAGCCCCAGCATTTT
CDR3: CASSSSTGFQPQHF
V: TRBV27
size: -
J: TRBJ1-5
D: -

DNA: TGTGCCAGCAGCTTAATGGGACAGCAAAACACTGAAGCTTTCTTT
CDR3: CASSLMGQQNTEAFF
V: TRBV7-9
size: -
J: TRBJ1-1
D: TRBD1

DNA: TGTGCCAGTAGTATAAAAGTGGGGGCATATAGCAATCAGCCCCAGCATTTT
CDR3: CASSIKVGAYSNQPQHF
V: TRBV19
size: many
J: TRBJ1-5
D: -

DNA: TGTGCCAGCAGACGTACAGATTCTAGCACAGATACGCAGTATTTT
CDR3: CASRRTDSSTDTQYF
V: TRBV7-6
size: -
J: TRBJ2-3
D: -